The rows below give T cell receptor beta chains drawn from one sample of a study of T cell changes during pregnancy in multiple sclerosis. This table comes from immunoSEQ multiplex PCR, and its TCRdb copy is limited to in-frame clones, with some not included. This sample carries about 40,000 clones, 91% of them seen once, and the ten largest clones take 0.46%. The sequencing used CD4+ T cells from peripheral blood mononuclear cells, collected in the third trimester of pregnancy. The receptors derive from a female donor in good health, enrolled as a control in a pregnancy study. CDR3s include the opening cysteine and the closing phenylalanine or tryptophan. The D gene is left open where the match is weak. Rows may omit the clone size; those that give it use once, few, many or a size class.

J gene: TRBJ2-1
V gene: TRBV5-6
clone size: NA
CDR3 length: 15
D gene: TRBD2
CDR3 protein: CASSLWTSDYNEQFF
CDR3 DNA: TGTGCCAGCAGCTTGTGGACTAGTGACTACAATGAGCAGTTCTTC

J gene: TRBJ2-5
V gene: TRBV10-3
clone size: NA
CDR3 length: 12
D gene: NA
CDR3 protein: CAISDPRETQYF
CDR3 DNA: TGTGCCATCAGTGACCCTAGAGAGACCCAGTACTTC

J gene: TRBJ2-3
V gene: TRBV5-8
clone size: NA
CDR3 length: 15
D gene: NA
CDR3 protein: CASSFSGQHADTQYF
CDR3 DNA: TGTGCCAGCAGCTTTTCAGGACAACATGCGGATACGCAGTATTTT

J gene: TRBJ1-4
V gene: TRBV5-4
clone size: NA
CDR3 length: 15
D gene: NA
CDR3 protein: CASSFGGGGNEKLFF
CDR3 DNA: TGTGCCAGCAGCTTCGGGGGCGGGGGGAATGAAAAACTGTTTTTT

J gene: TRBJ1-5
V gene: TRBV7-2
clone size: NA
CDR3 length: 14
D gene: TRBD1
CDR3 protein: CASSFVTGDQPQHF
CDR3 DNA: TGTGCCAGCAGCTTTGTGACAGGGGATCAGCCCCAGCATTTT

J gene: TRBJ2-7
V gene: TRBV29-1
clone size: NA
CDR3 length: 11
D gene: NA
CDR3 protein: CSVGEGLEQYF
CDR3 DNA: TGCAGCGTTGGAGAGGGGCTCGAGCAGTACTTC

J gene: TRBJ1-2
V gene: TRBV6-6
clone size: NA
CDR3 length: 13
D gene: NA
CDR3 protein: CASSSDRKYGYTF
CDR3 DNA: TGTGCCAGCAGCTCCGACAGAAAGTATGGCTACACCTTC

J gene: TRBJ1-2
V gene: TRBV28
clone size: NA
CDR3 length: 15
D gene: TRBD1
CDR3 protein: CASSTSTGGIYGYTF
CDR3 DNA: TGTGCCAGCAGTACGTCAACAGGGGGGATCTATGGCTACACCTTC

J gene: TRBJ1-5
V gene: TRBV5-1
clone size: once
CDR3 length: 15
D gene: TRBD1
CDR3 protein: CASSLGTAENQPQHF
CDR3 DNA: TGCGCCAGCAGCTTAGGGACAGCCGAAAATCAGCCCCAGCATTTT

J gene: TRBJ1-4
V gene: TRBV30
clone size: NA
CDR3 length: 13
D gene: NA
CDR3 protein: CAWSAGQHEKLFF
CDR3 DNA: TGTGCCTGGAGTGCTGGACAGCATGAAAAACTGTTTTTT

J gene: TRBJ2-7
V gene: TRBV7-9
clone size: NA
CDR3 length: 15
D gene: NA
CDR3 protein: CASSLVWGVGYEQYF
CDR3 DNA: TGTGCCAGCAGCTTAGTCTGGGGAGTCGGCTACGAGCAGTACTTC

J gene: TRBJ1-2
V gene: TRBV29-1
clone size: NA
CDR3 length: 13
D gene: NA
CDR3 protein: CSVEGRDTYGYTF
CDR3 DNA: TGCAGCGTTGAAGGACGGGATACCTATGGCTACACCTTC